This is a list of T cell receptor beta chains from one sample in a study of cytomegalovirus exposure and HLA in healthy donors. The table came from immunoSEQ multiplex PCR; TCRdb's copy has only in-frame clones and leaves some out. The sample carries about 130,000 clones, approximately 84% recorded once. The sequenced sample was PBMCs. Receptors were obtained from a man aged 25 to 40 in good health and CMV-seropositive. The CDR3 runs from the conserved cysteine through the conserved F or W. D genes are given only for firm matches. Clone size is not always given. Where it is, it says once, few, many or a class for expanded clones.

j_call clone_size v_call d_call cdr3_nt cdr3_aa
TRBJ2-1 - TRBV9 TRBD2 TGTGCCAGCAGCTTAAGGACTAGCGGGAGTATTAATGAGCAGTTCTTC CASSLRTSGSINEQFF
TRBJ1-1 - TRBV11-2 - TGTGCCAGCAGCTTAACGGGAACTGAAGCTTTCTTT CASSLTGTEAFF
TRBJ2-7 - TRBV2 - TGTGCCAGCAGTCCCATAGCCAGGGCCCAGTACTTC CASSPIARAQYF
TRBJ2-5 - TRBV7-9 TRBD2 TGTGCCAGCAACAAAGGACTAGCGGGAGAGACCCAGTACTTC CASNKGLAGETQYF
TRBJ1-2 - TRBV7-8 TRBD1 TGTGCCAGCAGCTTGGAACTAGACAGGGGGTTGGATGGCTACACCTTC CASSLELDRGLDGYTF
TRBJ2-7 - TRBV5-4 - TGTGCCAGCAGCTTGGCACAGAACTCCTACGAGCAGTACTTC CASSLAQNSYEQYF
TRBJ1-2 - TRBV19 - TGTGCCAGTAACCCTTGGGGACAACTTTATGGCTACACCTTC CASNPWGQLYGYTF
TRBJ2-7 - TRBV6-1 TRBD2 TGTGCCAGCAGTGGGACTAGCGGGGGGTCCCCTTACTACGAGCAGTACTTC CASSGTSGGSPYYEQYF
TRBJ2-3 - TRBV5-6 TRBD1 TGTGCCAGGGGACAGTCGCAGTATTTT CARGQSQYF
TRBJ2-7 - TRBV2 - TGTGCCAGCAGTGTGGAGGGCCGACGAGACGAGCAGTACTTC CASSVEGRRDEQYF
TRBJ1-1 few TRBV6-6 - TGTGCCAGCAGTTACTCCCAGGGATTTTCTGAAGCTTTCTTT CASSYSQGFSEAFF
TRBJ2-1 - TRBV7-2 TRBD1 TGTGCCAGCAGCCCTGGACAGGTCCACAATGAGCAGTTCTTC CASSPGQVHNEQFF
TRBJ2-1 - TRBV27 TRBD1 TGTGCCAGCTCCTCACCCCCACACAGGGGTCGGGGCAATGAGCAGTTCTTC CASSSPPHRGRGNEQFF
TRBJ2-1 once TRBV7-6 - TGTGCCAGCAGCTTATTGTTGGCGGGATCCTACAATGAGCAGTTCTTC CASSLLLAGSYNEQFF
TRBJ2-1 - TRBV7-9 - TGTGCCAGCAGGGGGGGTCTCAATGAGCAGTTCTTC CASRGGLNEQFF
TRBJ2-1 - TRBV30 - TGTGCCTGGGAACCGGGGCGGGGCTACAATGAGCAGTTCTTC CAWEPGRGYNEQFF
TRBJ2-3 - TRBV5-1 TRBD2 TGCGCCAGCAGCCACACTAGCGGGGGGTTTCCTAGCACAGATACGCAGTATTTT CASSHTSGGFPSTDTQYF